A selection of T cell receptor beta chains follows, all from one sample in a study of spatial heterogeneity in lung cancer. TCRdb re-analysed the 5' RACE reads in MiXCR, keeping a single row per CDR3 protein. The data hold some 21,000 distinct CDR3 sequences, with under 7.5% observed a single time. The material sequenced was lung tumor tissue, taken at surgery. Receptors were obtained from a male donor with early-stage non-small cell lung cancer. CDR3s include the opening cysteine and the closing phenylalanine or tryptophan. Each record gives: V gene, clone size, D gene, J gene, CDR3 protein, CDR3 DNA. D genes are given only for firm matches. Clone size is shown for a subset of rows, as once, few, many or a class of expanded clone.

v_gene: TRBV9; abundance: many; d_gene: .; j_gene: TRBJ2-7; CDR3aa: CASSHGQSYEQYF; CDR3nt: TGTGCCAGCAGCCATGGGCAGTCCTACGAGCAGTACTTC
v_gene: TRBV18; abundance: .; d_gene: .; j_gene: TRBJ2-7; CDR3aa: CASSPTQDSYEQYF; CDR3nt: TGTGCCAGCTCTCCCACTCAGGACTCCTACGAGCAGTACTTC
v_gene: TRBV4-2; abundance: many; d_gene: TRBD2; j_gene: TRBJ2-7; CDR3aa: CASSHSGGSGEQYF; CDR3nt: TGTGCCAGCAGCCATTCGGGGGGTTCAGGTGAGCAGTACTTC
v_gene: TRBV27; abundance: medium-sized; d_gene: TRBD1; j_gene: TRBJ1-4; CDR3aa: CASSSLDRETNEKLFF; CDR3nt: TGTGCCAGCAGTTCGCTCGACAGGGAAACTAATGAAAAACTGTTTTTT
v_gene: TRBV28; abundance: many; d_gene: .; j_gene: TRBJ1-2; CDR3aa: CASSIGPSNYGYTF; CDR3nt: TGTGCCAGCAGTATCGGACCTAGCAACTATGGCTACACCTTC
v_gene: TRBV6-2/TRBV6-3; abundance: many; d_gene: TRBD2; j_gene: TRBJ2-1; CDR3aa: CASSTPTSGRNEQFF; CDR3nt: TGTGCCAGCAGTACCCCCACTAGCGGGAGAAATGAGCAGTTCTTC
v_gene: TRBV9; abundance: many; d_gene: TRBD2; j_gene: TRBJ2-1; CDR3aa: CASSVGVKGTSGYNEQFF; CDR3nt: TGTGCCAGCAGCGTGGGAGTGAAGGGGACTAGCGGCTACAATGAGCAGTTCTTC
v_gene: TRBV6-6; abundance: many; d_gene: .; j_gene: TRBJ2-7; CDR3aa: CASSTSEAGFYEQYF; CDR3nt: TGTGCCAGCAGTACATCTGAGGCAGGCTTCTACGAGCAGTACTTC
v_gene: TRBV2; abundance: few; d_gene: .; j_gene: TRBJ2-7; CDR3aa: CASSELARHYEQYF; CDR3nt: TGTGCCAGCAGTGAATTGGCCAGGCACTACGAGCAGTACTTC
v_gene: TRBV5-4; abundance: many; d_gene: TRBD2; j_gene: TRBJ2-5; CDR3aa: CASSSTSGSGETQYF; CDR3nt: TGTGCCAGCAGCTCGACTAGCGGGAGTGGGGAGACCCAGTACTTC
v_gene: TRBV4-3; abundance: many; d_gene: .; j_gene: TRBJ2-1; CDR3aa: CASSQRGPRGNEQFF; CDR3nt: TGCGCCAGCAGCCAGCGGGGGCCTAGGGGTAATGAGCAGTTCTTC
v_gene: TRBV27; abundance: many; d_gene: .; j_gene: TRBJ1-6; CDR3aa: CASWEGRSNSPLHF; CDR3nt: TGTGCCAGCTGGGAAGGGAGGTCGAATTCACCCCTCCACTTT
v_gene: TRBV11-2; abundance: many; d_gene: .; j_gene: TRBJ2-2; CDR3aa: CASFGGTGELFF; CDR3nt: TGTGCCAGCTTCGGGGGTACCGGGGAGCTGTTTTTT
v_gene: TRBV7-9; abundance: few; d_gene: .; j_gene: TRBJ1-4; CDR3aa: CASSLVGGKLFF; CDR3nt: TGTGCCAGCAGCTTAGTTGGAGGAAAACTGTTTTTT
v_gene: TRBV29-1; abundance: many; d_gene: .; j_gene: TRBJ2-3; CDR3aa: CSVVTSTDTQYF; CDR3nt: TGCAGCGTTGTGACTAGCACAGATACGCAGTATTTT
v_gene: TRBV23-1; abundance: .; d_gene: .; j_gene: TRBJ2-3; CDR3aa: CVSSHERESTDSQYF; CDR3nt: TGCGTCAGCAGTCATGAGAGGGAAAGCACAGATTCGCAGTATTTT
v_gene: TRBV9; abundance: medium-sized; d_gene: .; j_gene: TRBJ1-6; CDR3aa: CASSTSTNSPLHF; CDR3nt: TGTGCCAGCAGCACATCTACCAATTCACCCCTCCACTTT
v_gene: TRBV11-2; abundance: .; d_gene: .; j_gene: TRBJ2-1; CDR3aa: CASSLDGNEQFF; CDR3nt: TGTGCCAGCAGCTTAGACGGCAATGAGCAGTTCTTC
v_gene: TRBV14; abundance: .; d_gene: .; j_gene: TRBJ2-7; CDR3aa: CASSQTRTPSKEQYF; CDR3nt: TGTGCCAGCAGCCAAACGAGGACACCTTCCAAAGAGCAGTACTTC
v_gene: TRBV7-2; abundance: many; d_gene: TRBD1; j_gene: TRBJ2-5; CDR3aa: CASSLDRGQETQYF; CDR3nt: TGTGCCAGCAGCCTCGACAGGGGACAAGAGACCCAGTACTTC
v_gene: TRBV29-1; abundance: few; d_gene: .; j_gene: TRBJ1-5; CDR3aa: CSVATGSGSQPQHF; CDR3nt: TGCAGCGTCGCAACAGGGAGTGGGAGTCAGCCCCAGCATTTT
v_gene: TRBV5-1; abundance: many; d_gene: .; j_gene: TRBJ2-5; CDR3aa: CASSFRAEKETQYF; CDR3nt: TGCGCCAGCAGCTTCCGGGCGGAAAAAGAGACCCAGTACTTC